This TCR beta chain was sequenced for a study of blood T cell repertoires in COVID-19. Turning to the study itself: Some COVID-19 samples were acute and others convalescent; all came from the United States, Italy and Spain. PBMCs, B-cell-depleted T cells, or T cells provided the cDNA or gDNA that made up the material.

In the source study's methods: The assay estimated nucleated cells by amplifying reference gene primers. Sequenced by immunoSEQ multiplex PCR; TCRdb stores in-frame clones only, minus some. D and trimming were read from the DNA, whereas the V and J calls and clone size are those reported in that table. The sample records 260,000 or so clones, around 80% being singletons. This TCR derives from a man of 80 years or more with acute or convalescent COVID-19. The specimen was peripheral blood.

CDR3 amino acids: CASSPAEPTGYGYTF. The CDR3, as DNA: TGCGCCAGCAGCCCTGCCGAACCAACAGGGTATGGCTACACCTTC. The chain couples TRBV5-1 to TRBJ1-2, with a weak D call TRBD1 (6 bases). Trimming left V 4 bases short and J 5 bases short, with 18 bases between. The germline V gene has CDR1 SGHRS and CDR2 YFSETQ. The CDR3 extends over 15 amino acids.